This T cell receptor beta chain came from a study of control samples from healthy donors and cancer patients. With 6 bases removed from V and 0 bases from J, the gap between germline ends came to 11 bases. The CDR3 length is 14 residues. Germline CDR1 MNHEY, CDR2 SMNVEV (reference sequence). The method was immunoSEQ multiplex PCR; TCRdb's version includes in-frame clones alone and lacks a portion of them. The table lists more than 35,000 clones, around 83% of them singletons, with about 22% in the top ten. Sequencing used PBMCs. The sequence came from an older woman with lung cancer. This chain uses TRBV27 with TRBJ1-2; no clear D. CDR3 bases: TGTGCCAGCAGCCTCAACTTAGCTAACTATGGCTACACCTTC. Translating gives CASSLNLANYGYTF.